The clone carrying this T cell receptor beta chain was counted at least ten times. The target antigen is unknown. The data were taken from a study of T cells in Graves' hyperthyroidism and ophthalmopathy. About the study: Peripheral blood was secured at the point of initial diagnosis, before any treatment.

Template material for amplifying TCR beta CDR3 regions consisted of RNA transcripts. First-round RT-PCR targeting the TCR CDR3 was performed with the HTBI primer set. Via MiXCR, TCRdb re-called the multiplex PCR reads, giving one row per CDR3 protein. In the table there are roughly 30,000 distinct CDR3 sequences, around 40% of which are singletons. Graves' hyperthyroidism is called stable when ophthalmopathy does not progress within 18 months. Exclusion of patients followed from uncontrolled infection, other autoimmune disease, pregnancy or lactation. The CDR3 spans 18 residues. V gave up 6 bases and J gave up 6 bases, with 32 bases separating them. Germline-derived CDR1 and CDR2 are DFQATT and SNEGSKA (reference sequence). Regarding the study as a whole: Ophthalmopathy cases were set apart from stable hyperthyroidism by a 13 V-J model.

Sequences were obtained from blood. This TCR derives from a woman in her 30s with Graves' hyperthyroidism. The chain recombines TRBV20-1 with TRBJ1-2; D not resolved. CDR3 sequence reads: CSANPPQAGFTHRDGYTF. CDR3 in DNA: TGCAGTGCCAACCCTCCGCAGGCGGGTTTTACCCATCGGGATGGCTACACCTTC.